The entry below gives a single T cell receptor (beta chain) sequence along with its context. Nominal health characterized the donors when sampled, though unrecorded immune exposures were likely. PCR used 60 Vbeta primers and 13 Jbeta primers. The data were produced by immunoSEQ multiplex PCR, yet TCRdb's version contains in-frame clones alone and is incomplete. Of around 130,000 clones detected, around 70% appear once; the ten largest clones hold 2.9%. The CDR3 loop spans 13 amino acids. V lost 4 bases and J lost 8, with 12 bases in between. Germline loops: CDR1 MNHEY, CDR2 SVGAGI. This specimen comes from a study of cytomegalovirus exposure and HLA in healthy donors.

The origin of this receptor is a human donor in good health. V is TRBV6-5 and J is TRBJ1-3, with D hard to call. Specimen: PBMCs. CDR3 sequence: CASSSYSRDTIYF. The DNA for the CDR3 is TGTGCCAGCAGTTCCTACAGTAGAGACACCATATATTTT.